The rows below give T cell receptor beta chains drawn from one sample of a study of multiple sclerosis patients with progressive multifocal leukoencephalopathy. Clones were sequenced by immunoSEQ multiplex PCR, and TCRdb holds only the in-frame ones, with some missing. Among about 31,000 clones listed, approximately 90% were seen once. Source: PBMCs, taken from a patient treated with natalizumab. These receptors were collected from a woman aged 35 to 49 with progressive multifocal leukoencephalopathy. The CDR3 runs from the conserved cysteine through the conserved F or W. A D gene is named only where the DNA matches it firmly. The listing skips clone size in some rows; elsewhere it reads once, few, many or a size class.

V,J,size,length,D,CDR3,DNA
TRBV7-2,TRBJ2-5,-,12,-,CASRGIPETQYF,TGTGCCAGCAGGGGGATCCCAGAGACCCAGTACTTC
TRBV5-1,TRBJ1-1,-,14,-,CASSLGGPNTEAFF,TGCGCCAGCAGCTTGGGGGGGCCGAACACTGAAGCTTTCTTT
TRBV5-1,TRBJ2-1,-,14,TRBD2,CASSKSGSGSEQFF,TGCGCCAGCAGTAAATCGGGTAGCGGGAGCGAGCAGTTCTTC
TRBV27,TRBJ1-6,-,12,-,CASSLIGSPLHF,TGTGCCAGCAGTTTGATAGGTTCACCCCTCCACTTT
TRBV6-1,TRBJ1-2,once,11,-,CASRPTGGYTF,TGTGCCAGCAGGCCGACAGGCGGCTACACCTTC
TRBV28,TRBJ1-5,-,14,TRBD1,CASSLPGGYQPQHF,TGTGCCAGCAGTTTGCCAGGGGGGTATCAGCCCCAGCATTTT
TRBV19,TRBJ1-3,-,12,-,CASSGSGNTIYF,TGTGCCAGTAGTGGCTCTGGAAACACCATATATTTT
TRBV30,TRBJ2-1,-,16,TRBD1,CAWSKTGGGAYNEQFF,TGTGCCTGGAGTAAGACAGGGGGGGGTGCCTACAATGAGCAGTTCTTC
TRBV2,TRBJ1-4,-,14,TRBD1,CASQRQGWDEKLFF,TGTGCCAGCCAGAGACAGGGCTGGGATGAAAAACTGTTTTTT
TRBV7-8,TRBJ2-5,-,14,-,CASSLRRTQETQYF,TGTGCCAGCAGCTTACGGAGGACCCAAGAGACCCAGTACTTC
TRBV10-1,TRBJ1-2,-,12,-,CASSDRTYGYTF,TGCGCCAGCAGCGACAGGACCTATGGCTACACCTTC
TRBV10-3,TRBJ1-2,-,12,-,CAIMSANYGYTF,TGTGCCATCATGTCAGCTAACTATGGCTACACCTTC
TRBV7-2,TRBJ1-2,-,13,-,CASSSLLNYGYTF,TGTGCCAGCAGCTCCCTGCTTAACTATGGCTACACCTTC
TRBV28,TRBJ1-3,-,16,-,CASSSGDTPSGNTIYF,TGTGCCAGCAGTTCCGGGGACACCCCTTCCGGAAACACCATATATTTT
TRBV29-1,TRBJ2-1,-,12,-,CSVLYSYNEQFF,TGCAGCGTTCTATATTCCTACAATGAGCAGTTCTTC
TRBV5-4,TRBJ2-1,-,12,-,CASSPPSNEQFF,TGTGCCAGCAGCCCTCCTAGCAATGAGCAGTTCTTC
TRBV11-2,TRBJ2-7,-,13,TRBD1,CASSLTGVYEQYF,TGTGCCAGCAGCCTGACAGGGGTCTACGAGCAGTACTTC
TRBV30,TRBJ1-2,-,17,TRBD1,CAWSVLIGGASGDGYTF,TGTGCCTGGAGTGTACTGATAGGGGGCGCGTCGGGGGATGGCTACACCTTC
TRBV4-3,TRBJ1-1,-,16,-,CASSQVNTGLNTEAFF,TGCGCCAGCAGCCAAGTTAACACAGGGCTAAACACTGAAGCTTTCTTT
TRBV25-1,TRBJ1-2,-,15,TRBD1,CASGDAGTGSYGYTF,TGTGCCAGCGGGGACGCCGGGACAGGTTCCTATGGCTACACCTTC
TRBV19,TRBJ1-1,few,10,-,CATRNTEAFF,TGTGCCACTAGGAACACTGAAGCTTTCTTT
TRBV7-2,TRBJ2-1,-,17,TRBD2,CASSFPTSGGADNEQFF,TGTGCCAGCAGCTTCCCGACTAGCGGGGGGGCCGACAATGAGCAGTTCTTC
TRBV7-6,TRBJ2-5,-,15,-,CASSLSTGPGETQYF,TGTGCCAGCAGCTTATCAACGGGGCCGGGAGAGACCCAGTACTTC
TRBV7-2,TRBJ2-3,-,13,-,CASSRRYTDTQYF,TGTGCCAGCAGCCGCCGGTACACAGATACGCAGTATTTT
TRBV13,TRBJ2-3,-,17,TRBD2,CASSWTSGMGGLDTQYF,TGTGCCAGCAGCTGGACTAGCGGGATGGGTGGTTTAGATACGCAGTATTTT